Listed below are T cell receptor beta chains from one sample, sequenced in a study of long-term antiretroviral therapy in people with HIV. Measured with immunoSEQ multiplex PCR; TCRdb has only the in-frame clones, and not every one. The repertoire consists of approximately 28,000 clones, with more than 85% occurring once and the leading ten covering roughly 0.94%. Sequencing was performed on unsorted PBMCs, taken 2 years after starting antiretroviral therapy. Receptor source: a man aged 50 to 59 with HIV. Both conserved end residues are part of each CDR3. A D gene is named only where the DNA matches it firmly. Size is stated for part of the rows, as once, few or many counts, or as a class when the clone is expanded.

once,TRBV19,TRBJ2-6,.,CASSRGILLSGANVLTF,TGTGCCAGTAGTAGAGGGATACTGTTATCTGGGGCCAACGTCCTGACTTTC
.,TRBV7-9,TRBJ1-1,.,CASHAGVGTEAFF,TGTGCCAGCCATGCAGGGGTGGGGACTGAAGCTTTCTTT
.,TRBV15,TRBJ1-6,.,CATSRDLGSSYNSPLHF,TGTGCCACCAGCAGAGATCTCGGGAGCTCCTATAATTCACCCCTCCACTTT
.,TRBV2,TRBJ1-2,TRBD1,CASREDRASGYTF,TGTGCCAGCAGGGAGGACAGGGCGAGCGGCTACACCTTC
few,TRBV5-8,TRBJ2-2,TRBD2,CASSLRWSGGYNTGELFF,TGTGCCAGCAGCTTAAGATGGAGCGGGGGGTATAACACCGGGGAGCTGTTTTTT
.,TRBV4-1,TRBJ2-5,.,CASSPRGLRETQYF,TGCGCCAGCAGCCCTAGGGGTTTACGGGAGACCCAGTACTTC
.,TRBV10-2,TRBJ1-1,.,CASRRDYQAFF,TGCGCCAGCAGGAGGGACTACCAAGCTTTCTTT
.,TRBV7-8,TRBJ2-3,.,CASSYSSNTQYF,TGTGCCAGCAGCTATAGTTCCAATACGCAGTATTTT
.,TRBV7-9,TRBJ1-2,TRBD1,CASSLASGGWTF,TGTGCCAGCAGCTTAGCCTCAGGGGGATGGACCTTC
.,TRBV5-1,TRBJ2-1,.,CASSLPGNEEQFF,TGCGCCAGCAGCTTGCCGGGGAATGAAGAGCAGTTCTTC
.,TRBV2,TRBJ2-2,.,CASRQGGSTGELFF,TGTGCCAGCAGGCAGGGAGGAAGCACCGGGGAGCTGTTTTTT
.,TRBV19,TRBJ1-2,.,CASSIAGGAGGYTF,TGTGCCAGTAGTATAGCGGGGGGGGCCGGTGGCTACACCTTC
.,TRBV7-8,TRBJ2-4,TRBD2,CASSSTSDIQYF,TGTGCCAGCAGCTCGACTAGCGACATTCAGTACTTC
.,TRBV18,TRBJ2-2,.,CASSPRVDNTGELFF,TGTGCCAGCTCACCACGGGTCGATAACACCGGGGAGCTGTTTTTT
once,TRBV4-2,TRBJ2-7,.,CASSQEAVRSYEQYF,TGTGCCAGCAGCCAAGAGGCGGTCCGCTCCTACGAGCAGTACTTC
.,TRBV5-1,TRBJ2-2,.,CASSLTGANTGELFF,TGCGCCAGCAGCTTAACGGGAGCGAACACCGGGGAGCTGTTTTTT
.,TRBV7-9,TRBJ2-7,.,CASSFIDEQYF,TGTGCCAGCAGCTTTATCGACGAGCAGTACTTC
.,TRBV9,TRBJ2-1,TRBD2,CASSVDLAGRDEQFF,TGTGCCAGCAGCGTAGATTTAGCGGGGCGGGATGAGCAGTTCTTC
once,TRBV28,TRBJ2-3,TRBD2,CASTPLWLAESTDTQYF,TGTGCCAGCACCCCCCTGTGGCTAGCGGAGAGCACAGATACGCAGTATTTT
.,TRBV5-8,TRBJ2-1,.,CASRSGYNEQFF,TGTGCCAGCAGATCGGGGTATAATGAGCAGTTCTTC
.,TRBV7-9,TRBJ2-1,TRBD2,CASSAGRAAYNEQFF,TGTGCCAGCAGCGCGGGGAGGGCAGCCTACAATGAGCAGTTCTTC
.,TRBV28,TRBJ2-6,.,CASTSGANVLTF,TGTGCCAGCACGTCTGGGGCCAACGTCCTGACTTTC
.,TRBV19,TRBJ1-5,.,CAGGGNQPQHF,TGTGCCGGGGGAGGGAACCAGCCCCAGCATTTT
.,TRBV9,TRBJ1-4,.,CASSVGVTGSNEKLFF,TGTGCCAGCAGCGTGGGTGTGACAGGATCTAATGAAAAACTGTTTTTT
once,TRBV5-6,TRBJ1-2,.,CASSLIYRRYGYTF,TGTGCCAGCAGCCTTATTTACAGGAGGTATGGCTACACCTTC
.,TRBV2,TRBJ1-2,.,CASRRESDYGYTF,TGTGCCAGCAGGCGAGAAAGTGACTATGGCTACACCTTC
.,TRBV2,TRBJ2-5,.,CAGTWQLRETQYF,TGTGCTGGAACGTGGCAGCTAAGGGAGACCCAGTACTTC
few,TRBV14,TRBJ2-2,.,CASSQVQTHGELFF,TGTGCCAGCAGCCAAGTCCAAACTCACGGGGAGCTGTTTTTT
.,TRBV6-5,TRBJ2-5,TRBD1,CASSSPGQAIRTQYF,TGTGCCAGCAGTTCCCCGGGACAGGCGATAAGGACCCAGTACTTC
.,TRBV5-6,TRBJ1-3,.,CASSLVEGAGNTIYF,TGTGCCAGCAGCTTGGTCGAGGGAGCTGGAAACACCATATATTTT
.,TRBV27,TRBJ2-1,TRBD2,CASSSYVPGLAGMGYNEQFF,TGTGCCAGCAGTTCTTACGTCCCGGGACTAGCGGGGATGGGCTACAATGAGCAGTTCTTC
few,TRBV6-1,TRBJ2-7,TRBD2,CASTSERGTYEQYF,TGTGCCAGCACTTCAGAGCGGGGGACTTACGAGCAGTACTTC
.,TRBV9,TRBJ2-7,.,CASGIPYEQYF,TGTGCCAGCGGCATCCCCTACGAGCAGTACTTC
.,TRBV4-1,TRBJ1-1,TRBD1,CASSPHDREDTEAFF,TGCGCCAGCAGCCCTCATGACAGGGAGGACACTGAAGCTTTCTTT
.,TRBV18,TRBJ2-7,TRBD2,CASSPSERDSEQYF,TGTGCCAGCTCCCCGTCAGAGCGGGACTCCGAGCAGTACTTC
.,TRBV7-2,TRBJ2-7,TRBD2,CASSRRPGGPIYEQYF,TGTGCCAGCAGCCGCCGGCCGGGAGGGCCCATCTACGAGCAGTACTTC
once,TRBV7-3,TRBJ2-6,.,CASSTHLRGGANVLTF,TGTGCCAGCAGCACACACTTAAGGGGGGGGGCCAACGTCCTGACTTTC
.,TRBV5-1,TRBJ2-2,TRBD2,CASSRPLAGLTGELFF,TGCGCCAGCAGCAGGCCCCTAGCGGGACTCACCGGGGAGCTGTTTTTT
.,TRBV11-3,TRBJ1-3,.,CASSSWTASSGNTIYF,TGTGCCAGCAGCTCCTGGACAGCTAGCTCTGGAAACACCATATATTTT
.,TRBV7-9,TRBJ2-5,.,CASSPTRSHPSQETQYF,TGTGCCAGCAGCCCAACCCGCTCACACCCGTCCCAAGAGACCCAGTACTTC
.,TRBV28,TRBJ1-2,TRBD1,CASSGGQYTRGGYTF,TGTGCCAGCAGTGGGGGACAGTACACCAGGGGTGGCTACACCTTC
.,TRBV6-1,TRBJ1-2,TRBD1,CASSVRDSRSSRYGYTF,TGTGCCAGCAGTGTCCGGGACAGCCGAAGTTCACGCTATGGCTACACCTTC
.,TRBV18,TRBJ1-2,TRBD1,CASSPPGGPGYTF,TGTGCCAGCTCACCACCAGGGGGCCCTGGCTACACCTTC
.,TRBV30,TRBJ1-3,.,CAWTTSGNTIYF,TGTGCCTGGACGACTTCTGGAAACACCATATATTTT